What follows are 14 T cell receptor beta chains derived from one specimen sequenced in a study of T cell repertoires in cytomegalovirus infection. TCRdb analysed the reads with MiXCR anew, one entry per CDR3 protein. The sample lists around 900,000 distinct CDR3 sequences, more than 25% seen once, with over 11% in the top ten. Their cognate antigens are unknown. The sample consisted of cultured CD8+ T cells from PBMCs, taken from culture after CMV antigen stimulation. These receptors all stem from a human donor in good health (CMV status not recorded). Some clones in this sample may be carry-over from other donors' samples.

Only a few counts were recorded for this clonotype. The J gene is TRBJ1-1, the V gene TRBV6-2 or TRBV6-3, with D tentatively TRBD1 (5 bases). V lost 2 bases to trimming and J lost 7 bases, with 17 bases between them. CDR1 and CDR2 from the germline V gene are MNHEY and SVGEGT. The CDR3 consists of 15 residues. The CDR3 spells CASSYREGANHEAFF. The CDR3 coding sequence is TGTGCCAGCAGTTACCGGGAAGGGGCGAATCATGAAGCTTTCTTT.

This clonotype was recorded a few times. The DNA of the CDR3 is TGTGCCAGCAGCCCCTTCTCCGGTCATGAGCAGTTCTTC. It specifies CASSPFSGHEQFF. V gene TRBV7-8 combines with J gene TRBJ2-1; no firm D call. CDR1 and CDR2 from the germline V gene are SGHVS and FQNEAQ. The CDR3 sequence is 13 residues long. V dropped 5 bases and J dropped 8 bases, with 13 bases sitting between them.

The V gene is TRBV28, the J gene TRBJ2-1; 10 bases align to TRBD2. Per the germline V gene, CDR1 is MDHEN and CDR2 is SYDVKM. Unmatched junction bases numbered 8, after V lost 2 bases and J lost 10 bases. CDR3 length equals 15 residues. CDR3 sequence: CASSLPSGGAPEQFF. CDR3 nucleotide sequence: TGTGCCAGCAGTTTACCAAGCGGGGGGGCCCCCGAGCAGTTCTTC.

J is TRBJ2-7 and V is TRBV6-2 or TRBV6-3; 9 bases match TRBD1. The V gene's germline CDR1 is MNHEY and CDR2 SVGEGT. The trim removed 6 bases at V and 4 bases at J, leaving 4 bases unmatched. The CDR3 covers 13 residues. This CDR3 reads CASSRTGEYEQYF. Here the CDR3 DNA reads TGTGCCAGCAGCCGGACAGGGGAGTACGAGCAGTACTTC.

This clonotype was seen ten or more times. The chain has TRBV7-6 and TRBJ2-2; D gene ambiguous. The V end lost 5 bases, the J end lost 0 bases, and 16 bases lay between the germline ends. The germline V gene encodes CDR1 SGHVS and CDR2 FNYEAQ. This CDR3 spans 17 amino acids. The CDR3 region is CASSHDPPGSNTGELFF. The CDR3 region has the DNA TGTGCCAGCAGCCACGACCCCCCTGGCTCGAACACCGGGGAGCTGTTTTTT. Using reference TRBV7-6 and TRBJ2-2 for the parts outside the CDR3, the full variable domain is GAGVSQSPRYKVTKRGQDVALRCDPISGHVSLYWYRQALGQGPEFLTYFNYEAQQDKSGLPNDRFSAERPEGSISTLTIQRTEQRDSAMYRCASSHDPPGSNTGELFFGEGSRLTVL.

The V gene is TRBV12-3 or TRBV12-4, the J gene TRBJ1-5; the match to TRBD1 covers 7 bases. V lost 3 bases to trimming and J lost 7 bases; unmatched junction nucleotides: 6. The CDR3 consists of 14 residues. DNA of the CDR3: TGTGCCAGCAGTTTCCGACAGGGCGGCCAGCCCCAGCATTTT. Its translation is CASSFRQGGQPQHF.

This clonotype occurred a few times. The gene calls are TRBV12-5 and TRBJ1-2; D remains unclear. Germline values: CDR1 LGHNT, CDR2 FRNRAP. The CDR3 consists of 14 residues. Deletions cut 3 bases from V and 3 bases from J, with 11 bases between. The CDR3 sequence: CASGFDLVDYGYTF. DNA of the CDR3: TGTGCTAGTGGTTTCGACTTGGTCGACTATGGCTACACCTTC.

This clonotype appeared a few times. This sequence joins TRBV19 and TRBJ2-1; 7 positions match TRBD1. With V trimmed by 5 bases and J by 5 bases, 15 bases remained unmatched. Germline CDR1 LNHDA, CDR2 SQIVND (reference sequence). The CDR3 length is 17 residues. In nucleotides, the CDR3 is TGTGCCAGTAGTCCCGAGGACAGGCTGGGCCTACACAATGAGCAGTTCTTC. Translated: CASSPEDRLGLHNEQFF.

CDR3 coding DNA: TGTGCCAGCAGCTCCGGGACCATTTTTTACTTC. Translation: CASSSGTIFYF. The chain couples TRBV7-8 to TRBJ2-4; TRBD1 or TRBD2 may be the D gene (5 bases each). Looked up from germline, CDR1 is SGHVS and CDR2 is FQNEAQ. The CDR3 extends over 11 amino acids. Trimming took 4 bases from V and 16 from J, leaving 14 bases between them.

This chain uses TRBV12-3 or TRBV12-4 with TRBJ1-1, with D possibly being TRBD1 (5 bases). This CDR3 spans 14 amino acids. The ends were cut back, 4 bases at V and 5 bases at J, with 14 bases in the middle. CDR3 in amino acids: CASSSGGVGTEAFF. CDR3 DNA: TGTGCCAGCAGTTCGGGGGGGGTGGGGACTGAAGCTTTCTTT.

This chain joins TRBV28 and TRBJ2-7; 11 bases fit TRBD1. The CDR3 runs 15 residues. The ends lost 2 bases at V and 5 bases at J; junction bases unmatched: 5. Germline V gene data show CDR1 as MDHEN and CDR2 as SYDVKM. The CDR3 sequence is CASSLLRTGGNEQYV. CDR3 DNA: TGTGCCAGCAGTTTACTCAGGACAGGGGGCAACGAGCAGTACGTC.

The chain is built from TRBV6-6 and TRBJ1-1; D is unclear. Germline V gene sequence: CDR1 MNHNY, CDR2 SVGAGI (reference sequence). V dropped 6 bases and J dropped 4 bases, with 15 bases sitting between them. The CDR3 spans 14 residues. The CDR3, as DNA: TGTGCCAGCAGCTTCAACGACGGATTCACTGAAGCTTTCTTT. Translating gives CASSFNDGFTEAFF.

The CDR3 sequence is CASGPGLAGGLPETQYF. Written as DNA, the CDR3 is TGTGCCAGCGGACCGGGACTAGCGGGGGGGCTGCCCGAGACCCAGTACTTC. This sequence joins TRBV5-4 and TRBJ2-5; 16 nucleotides agree with TRBD2. The CDR3 is 17 residues long. Germline V lookup: CDR1 SGHNT, CDR2 YYREEE (reference sequence). With V trimmed by 7 bases and J by 5 bases, 11 bases remained unmatched.

This clonotype was seen more than once but under ten times. The chain combines TRBV15 with TRBJ2-6; 8 bases line up with TRBD1. V dropped 3 bases and J dropped 4; count of bases not matched to a gene: 5. Germline CDR1 is LNHNV and CDR2 is YYDKDF (reference sequence). The CDR3 runs 16 residues. The CDR3 nucleotides are TGTGCCACCAGCAGTCGGACAGGGTCCGGGGCCAACGTCCTGACTTTC. It codes for CATSSRTGSGANVLTF. Drawing the rest from reference TRBV15 and TRBJ2-6, the complete variable domain is DAMVIQNPRYQVTQFGKPVTLSCSQTLNHNVMYWYQQKSSQAPKLLFHYYDKDFNNEADTPDNFQSRRPNTSFCFLDIRSPGLGDTAMYLCATSSRTGSGANVLTFGAGSRLTVL.